This record covers a single TCR beta chain. Its recognized antigen is unknown. Libraries were made using the immunoSEQ multiplex PCR assay. The multiplex PCR relied on a mix of 60 forward primers for TCR Vbeta segments and 13 reverse primers for TCR Jbeta segments. The CDR3 region of rearranged TCR beta genes was amplified from genomic DNA with a multiplex PCR assay. On the Illumina HiSeq System, the amplified TCR beta libraries were sequenced as 87-base-pair reads. Turning to the authors' computational methods: In a later analysis, tens of millions of unique TCR beta chains were counted across the 650 to 700 repertoires, and approximately 11 million of these chains were shared by at least two donors. A nearest-neighbor algorithm error-corrected the raw reads and collapsed the reads into unique sequences, merging closely related sequences to remove PCR and sequencing errors. Alignment of CDR3 sequences to IMGT reference sequences was used to assign V, D and J gene segments. For a sequence to be retained, a match of at least six nucleotides to both a V gene segment and a J gene segment was required. A rearrangement counted as productive if the CDR3 had no stop codons and remained in frame with V and J, and every other rearrangement counted as non-productive. CDR3 was defined according to IMGT convention as the region running from the second conserved V-encoded cysteine to the conserved J-encoded phenylalanine. The earlier analysis of about 570 of the donors excluded any sequence lacking an unambiguous match to a single V gene segment. An earlier analysis of 500 to 600 of the donors classified V segments as functional when productive rearrangements were above 56.7% and as segregating when the standard deviation between donors was above 5%. A statistical classification framework was developed to diagnose cytomegalovirus status using the catalog of TCR beta chain sequences. A later analysis assigned V and J genes by comparing TCR nucleotide sequences with IMGT/GENE-DB human TR gene sequences. Using the TCRdist pipeline, a later analysis assigned CDR3 sequences along with most-parsimonious VDJ recombination scenarios. In a later analysis, every TCR beta chain was defined by the combination of its CDR3 amino acid sequence and its V-gene family, and reads without a unique V-gene family were dropped. A later analysis removed 592 highly shared, low-generation-probability nucleotide sequences to deal with suspected cross-contamination and a sequencing artifact. For each public chain, a later analysis derived a clonal expansion index from normalized ranks of inferred template counts within each repertoire. Generation probabilities in a later analysis came from a VDJ recombination model fitted to out-of-frame rearrangements, and those results were checked against IGoR. In a later analysis, hypergeometric tests were used to score TCR-TCR, TCR-HLA and TCR-CMV co-occurrence, with a repertoire-size bias correction applied to TCR pairs. A later analysis estimated false discovery rates by permuting HLA or CMV assignments 20 times. In a later analysis, co-occurring TCRs were grouped using DBSCAN, and TCRdist sequence similarity was added for clustering within HLA-allele-positive subsets. Repertoires with fewer than 30,000 or more than 120,000 public chains, plus five repertoires with anomalous nucleotide sharing, were excluded from co-occurrence clustering. TCRdb limited this immuneACCESS table to in-frame rearrangements with V and J called. A share of clones is missing; checked studies link under half to unresolved V genes, and the rest is unexplained. From that table come the V and J calls and clone size; the DNA was used to work out D and trimming. The data table for this sample lists approximately 58,000 clones. Clones ranked in the top ten supply around 12% of the sample.

The cysteine opens and the phenylalanine closes a CDR3 of 14 amino acids. Only the CDR3 DNA is retained, 42 bases long and in frame from the first base. A distance of 14 bases separates the germline ends of V and J, which lose 6 bases and 3 bases respectively. In the germline V gene, CDR1 corresponds to MNHNS and CDR2 to SASEGT. The cohort consisted of hundreds of healthy bone marrow donors. All cohort members were sampled while nominally healthy, although unrecorded immune exposures were likely present. The donor was CMV seropositive and was included in the group of 250 to 300 seropositive cohort members. A peripheral blood sample was collected from each donor, and TCR beta sequencing was performed on peripheral blood mononuclear cells. The Qiagen DNeasy Blood Extraction Kit was used to extract genomic DNA from the blood cell samples. This specimen comes from a study of cytomegalovirus exposure and HLA in healthy donors (dated by TCRdb to 2016 to 2017). Background for the entire study: In an earlier analysis of 450 to 750 of the donors, under 300 Gb of sequence data and some 120 million unique TCR beta sequences from about 179 million T cells were reported. Four or five DR-DQ haplotypes were handled as single units for association and clustering because linkage in the cohort was strong. Every discovery cohort repertoire had been produced on one sequencing platform. Alongside the repertoire data, information on donor age, sex, ethnicity and CMV serostatus was compiled. A later analysis re-analyzed previously published TCR beta repertoires from 500 to 700 donors and added high-resolution HLA genotyping to study TCR occurrence patterns. Rather than drawing on any new phenotypic data, the later analysis identified candidate immune exposures from TCR beta sequences and the way those sequences occurred across donors. Typing coverage varied by locus: roughly 620-630 donors for A, B, C, DRB1 and DQB1; approximately 500 for DQA1; approximately 610 for DPA1; 450 to 480 for DPB1. To predict cytomegalovirus infection status, the study brought together high-throughput TCR immunosequencing, statistical association of individual TCRs with disease status, and machine learning. In addition to the first cohort of about 650 subjects, a separate validation cohort of about 120 different subjects was used. Across approximately 400 genotyped donors of the cohort, an average of approximately 240,000 unique TCR beta nucleotide sequences per donor were sequenced, and approximately 17% of those sequences were non-productive. Approximately 300 gigabases of sequencing data and about 92 million unique TCR sequences made up an early release that covered approximately 700 HLA-typed donors. In an earlier analysis of 550 to 700 of the donors, high-throughput TCR beta sequencing was used to judge whether each TCR beta V gene segment behaved as functional or pseudogenic. Class I and class II HLA loci were covered by the typing at four-digit resolution. The study aimed to test whether signatures of past pathogen exposure could be identified by cataloging public T cell receptors. The genetic ancestry cluster associated with self-reported Caucasian donors included roughly 84% of the approximately 400 genotyped donors. Using immunosequencing, the study profiled T cell repertoires from 666 subjects and related those repertoires to cytomegalovirus serostatus. A later genetic analysis took genome-wide SNP genotypes for about three fifths of the roughly 700 donors and used that subset as a discovery cohort.

General conclusions and limits of the study: In a later genetic analysis, fewer N-insertions in productive TCRs were reported among donors in an Asian-associated ancestry cluster than the roughly 700-donor mean. Correlated functional status among segregating V segments might reflect linkage disequilibrium, but an unknown experimental factor could not be ruled out. Because the 87-base-pair reads could not distinguish some IMGT-functional V segments, including TRBV6-2 and TRBV6-3, those segments were excluded. A further reported finding was that TCR beta sequences accurately predicted the HLA-A and HLA-B alleles for most subjects in the first cohort. The study listed 150 to 200 TCR beta chains as associated with cytomegalovirus. While some public TCRs were present in many individuals, most TCR sequences turned up only very rarely across donors. This cohort had only TCR beta chains sequenced, and the lack of alpha or paired-chain data limited which features could be detected. In a later analysis, the rate of TCR association differed among HLA loci, with DRB1 alleles having the most associated TCRs and HLA-C alleles having the fewest. The classifier was reported to diagnose cytomegalovirus status with high specificity and sensitivity in both the original and validation cohorts. For the cohort, immune exposure information was limited to CMV serostatus. Several of the top co-occurrence clusters appeared to be linked to parvovirus B19, influenza, CMV and Epstein-Barr virus, according to a later analysis. In an earlier analysis of more than 450 of the donors, most TCR beta V segments were observed in productive rearrangements about 90% or about 30% of the time, broadly matching IMGT annotations. A later analysis found that HLA-associated TCR beta chains were more clonally expanded and had lower generation probabilities than equally common non-associated chains. Presence/absence analyses assumed roughly uniform sequencing depth across donors, an assumption that may not hold. In a later analysis, 16,951 TCR beta sequences were associated with specific HLA alleles at a false discovery rate of 0.05. HLA typing was unavailable for some donors at each locus, so association tests used only the typed subset. Because counts were too low, about 18 rarely observed V segments, including chromosome 9 orphons, were excluded from the earlier analysis of 587 of the donors. In a later analysis, most CMV-associated TCR beta chains were found to appear HLA-restricted, with HLA associations seemingly driven largely by CMV exposure. A few of the identified cytomegalovirus-associated TCR beta chains were confirmed in vitro to be specific for cytomegalovirus antigens. When HLA alleles, especially DR and DQ, strongly co-occurred, TCR associations were difficult to assign to individual alleles. The authors suggested that the approach could potentially be generalized to other disease states and immunological phenotypes. A cluster of highly shared sequence variants was judged likely to be a technical artifact of the sequencing pipeline. In a later genetic analysis, a missense DCLRE1C variant was associated with V-gene and J-gene trimming of TCR beta chains, and the association was replicated in an independent cohort.

Here the chain combines TRBV6-1 and TRBJ1-1, with no reliable assignment of the D segment. The clonotype was recovered from a man aged 18 to 30 in good health and CMV-seropositive. Material for sequencing was PBMCs. DNA sequence: TGTGCCAGCAGGGAGAAGGATCGGGACACTGAAGCTTTCTTT. This translates into CASREKDRDTEAFF.